This TCR beta chain came from a study of graft-versus-host responses after intestinal transplantation. The overall study: Isolated intestinal, liver-intestinal, or multivisceral transplants had been given to the recipients.

The assay was immunoSEQ multiplex PCR, and TCRdb's table has in-frame clones only and misses some. The profile shows around 97,000 clones, about nine tenths of them singletons. Worth noting for this clone: Its antigen remains unidentified.

V dropped 3 bases and J dropped 1; count of bases not matched to a gene: 7. The CDR3 has 16 amino acids. The V gene's germline CDR1 is LNHNV and CDR2 YYDKDF (reference sequence). This clonotype was obtained from a human donor who was the organ donor for an intestinal transplant. The V call is TRBV15, the J call TRBJ2-7; 9 positions match TRBD1. This material consisted of unstimulated CD4+ T cells sorted from spleen or lymph node cells, taken before transplant. CDR3 region: CATSRLGTGRSYEQYF. In DNA, the CDR3 is TGTGCCACCAGCAGGTTGGGGACAGGGAGGTCCTACGAGCAGTACTTC. The whole variable domain, filled in from reference TRBV15 and TRBJ2-7, reads DAMVIQNPRYQVTQFGKPVTLSCSQTLNHNVMYWYQQKSSQAPKLLFHYYDKDFNNEADTPDNFQSRRPNTSFCFLDIRSPGLGDTAMYLCATSRLGTGRSYEQYFGPGTRLTVT.